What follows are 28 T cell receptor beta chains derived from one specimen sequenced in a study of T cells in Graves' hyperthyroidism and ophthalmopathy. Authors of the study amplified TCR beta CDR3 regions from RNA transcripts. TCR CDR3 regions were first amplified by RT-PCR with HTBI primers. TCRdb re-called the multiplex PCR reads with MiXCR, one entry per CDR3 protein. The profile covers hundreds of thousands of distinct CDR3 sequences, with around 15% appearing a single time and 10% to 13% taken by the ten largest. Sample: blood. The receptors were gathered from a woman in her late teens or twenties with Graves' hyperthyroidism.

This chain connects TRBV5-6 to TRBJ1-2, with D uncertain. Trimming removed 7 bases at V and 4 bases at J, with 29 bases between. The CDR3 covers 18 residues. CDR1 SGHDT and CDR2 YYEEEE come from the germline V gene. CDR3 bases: TGTGCCAGCGTACCAAACGTATCAGACCCCAGGCGGCTCTATGGCTACACCTTC. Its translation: CASVPNVSDPRRLYGYTF.

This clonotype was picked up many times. CDR3 in amino acids: CASSPNLQALYGYTF. The CDR3 nucleotides are TGTGCCAGCAGCCCAAATTTACAGGCCCTCTATGGCTACACCTTC. The chain carries TRBV4-2 and TRBJ1-2; a weak D match, TRBD1 (5 bases). This CDR3 has 15 residues. V lost 4 bases to trimming and J lost 4 bases, with 16 bases between them. From germline, CDR1 is LGHNA and CDR2 YNFKEQ.

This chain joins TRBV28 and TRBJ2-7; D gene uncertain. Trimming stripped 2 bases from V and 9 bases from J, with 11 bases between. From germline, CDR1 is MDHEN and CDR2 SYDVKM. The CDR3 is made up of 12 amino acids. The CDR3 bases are TGTGCCAGCAGTTTAATTATCTCCGTGCAGTACTTC. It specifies CASSLIISVQYF.

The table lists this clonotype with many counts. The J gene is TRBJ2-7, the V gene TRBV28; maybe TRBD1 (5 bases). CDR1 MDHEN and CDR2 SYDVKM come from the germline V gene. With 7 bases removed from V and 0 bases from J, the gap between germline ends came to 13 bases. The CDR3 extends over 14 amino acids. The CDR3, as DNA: TGTGCCAGCAACCTACAGGACCCCTCCTACGAGCAGTACTTC. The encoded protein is CASNLQDPSYEQYF.

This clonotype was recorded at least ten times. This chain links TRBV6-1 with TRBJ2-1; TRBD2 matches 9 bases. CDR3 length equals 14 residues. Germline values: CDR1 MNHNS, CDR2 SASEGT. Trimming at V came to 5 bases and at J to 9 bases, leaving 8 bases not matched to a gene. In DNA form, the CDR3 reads TGTGCCAGCAGTACCAGGACTAGCGAGGGTGAGCAGTTCTTC. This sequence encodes CASSTRTSEGEQFF.

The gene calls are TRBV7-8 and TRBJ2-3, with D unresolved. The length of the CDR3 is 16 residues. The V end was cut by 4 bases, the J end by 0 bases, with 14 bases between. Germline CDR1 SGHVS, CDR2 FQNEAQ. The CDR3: CASSSRTLMSTDTQYF. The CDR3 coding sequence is TGTGCCAGCAGCTCCCGTACACTCATGAGCACAGATACGCAGTATTTT.

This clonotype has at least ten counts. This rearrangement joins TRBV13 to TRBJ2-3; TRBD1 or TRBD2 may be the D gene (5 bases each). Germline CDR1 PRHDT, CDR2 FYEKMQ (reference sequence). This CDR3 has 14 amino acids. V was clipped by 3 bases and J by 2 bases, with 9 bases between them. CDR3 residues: CASSFGAATDTQYF. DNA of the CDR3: TGTGCCAGCAGCTTCGGGGCGGCCACAGATACGCAGTATTTT.

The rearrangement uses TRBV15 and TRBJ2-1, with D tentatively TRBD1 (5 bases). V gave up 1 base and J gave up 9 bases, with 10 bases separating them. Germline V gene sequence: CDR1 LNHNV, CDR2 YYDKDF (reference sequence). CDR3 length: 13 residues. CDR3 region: CATSRGGRSEQFF. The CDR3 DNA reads TGTGCCACCAGCAGAGGGGGCCGTAGTGAGCAGTTCTTC.

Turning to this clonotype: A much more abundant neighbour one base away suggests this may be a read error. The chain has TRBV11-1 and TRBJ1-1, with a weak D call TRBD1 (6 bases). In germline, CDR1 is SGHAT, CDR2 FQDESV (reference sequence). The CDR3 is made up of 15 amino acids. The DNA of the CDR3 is TGTGCCAGCAACTTACGTACAGGGCTGAACACTGAAGCTTTCTTT. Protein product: CASNLRTGLNTEAFF.

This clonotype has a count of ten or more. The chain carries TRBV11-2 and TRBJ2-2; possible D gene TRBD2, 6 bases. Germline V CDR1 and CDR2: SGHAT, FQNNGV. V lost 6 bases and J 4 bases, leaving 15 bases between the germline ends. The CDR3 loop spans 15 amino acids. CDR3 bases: TGTGCCAGCAGTCAGGCCCACGGGGGCACCGGGGAGCTGTTTTTT. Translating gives CASSQAHGGTGELFF.

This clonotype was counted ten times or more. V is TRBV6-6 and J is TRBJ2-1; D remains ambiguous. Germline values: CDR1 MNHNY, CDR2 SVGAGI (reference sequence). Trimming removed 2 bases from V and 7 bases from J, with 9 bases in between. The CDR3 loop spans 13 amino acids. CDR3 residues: CASSYVSANEQFF. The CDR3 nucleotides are TGTGCCAGCAGTTACGTTTCGGCTAATGAGCAGTTCTTC.

CDR3 in amino acids: CATLEPGADRPRQPQHF. The CDR3, as DNA: TGTGCCACCTTGGAACCGGGGGCCGATCGACCGCGTCAGCCCCAGCATTTT. The rearrangement links TRBV19 to TRBJ1-5; D perhaps matches TRBD1 (6 bases). The CDR3 spans 17 residues. The V and J ends lost 10 bases and 6 bases respectively, with 28 bases between them. The V gene's germline CDR1 is LNHDA and CDR2 SQIVND (reference sequence).

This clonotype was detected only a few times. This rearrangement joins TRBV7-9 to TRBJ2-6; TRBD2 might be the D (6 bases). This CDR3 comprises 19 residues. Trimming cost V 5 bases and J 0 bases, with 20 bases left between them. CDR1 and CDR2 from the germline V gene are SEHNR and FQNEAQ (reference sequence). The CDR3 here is CASSHPRRDPSSGANVLTF. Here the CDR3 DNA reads TGTGCCAGCAGCCACCCCAGGAGGGACCCTAGCTCTGGGGCCAACGTCCTGACTTTC.

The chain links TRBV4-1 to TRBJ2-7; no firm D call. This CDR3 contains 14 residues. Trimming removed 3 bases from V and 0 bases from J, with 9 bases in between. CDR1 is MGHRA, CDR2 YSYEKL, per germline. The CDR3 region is CASSHPATSYEQYF. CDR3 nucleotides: TGCGCCAGCAGCCACCCAGCGACCTCCTACGAGCAGTACTTC.

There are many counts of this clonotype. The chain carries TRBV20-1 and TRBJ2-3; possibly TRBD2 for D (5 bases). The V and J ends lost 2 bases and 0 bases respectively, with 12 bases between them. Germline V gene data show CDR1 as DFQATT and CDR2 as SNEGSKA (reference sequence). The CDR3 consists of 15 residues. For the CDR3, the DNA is TGCAGTGCTAGAAGCGGTGTCACTAGCACAGATACGCAGTATTTT. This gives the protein CSARSGVTSTDTQYF.

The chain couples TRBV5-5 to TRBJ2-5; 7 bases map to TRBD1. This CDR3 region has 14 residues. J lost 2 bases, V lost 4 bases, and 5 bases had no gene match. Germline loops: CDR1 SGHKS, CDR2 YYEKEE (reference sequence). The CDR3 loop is CASSRMDRQETQYF. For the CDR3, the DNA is TGTGCCAGCAGCAGGATGGACAGGCAAGAGACCCAGTACTTC.

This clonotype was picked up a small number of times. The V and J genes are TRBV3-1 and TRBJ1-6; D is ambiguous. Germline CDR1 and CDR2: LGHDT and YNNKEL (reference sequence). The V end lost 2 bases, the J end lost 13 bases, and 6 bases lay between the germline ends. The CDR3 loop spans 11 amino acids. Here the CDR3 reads CASSQIGPLHF. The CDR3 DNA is TGTGCCAGCAGCCAAATAGGCCCCCTCCACTTT.

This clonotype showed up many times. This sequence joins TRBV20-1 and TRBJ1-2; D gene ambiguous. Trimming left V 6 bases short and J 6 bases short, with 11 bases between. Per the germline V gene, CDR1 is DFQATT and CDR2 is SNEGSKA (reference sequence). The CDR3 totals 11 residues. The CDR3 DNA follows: TGCAGTGCCTACGGACGGGATGGCTACACCTTC. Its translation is CSAYGRDGYTF.

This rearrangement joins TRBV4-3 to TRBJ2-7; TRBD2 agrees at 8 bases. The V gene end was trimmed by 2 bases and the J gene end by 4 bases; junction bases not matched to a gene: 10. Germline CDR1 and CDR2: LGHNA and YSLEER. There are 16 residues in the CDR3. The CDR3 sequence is CASSQSLRASGYEQYF. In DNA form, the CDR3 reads TGCGCCAGCAGCCAATCCCTGAGAGCTAGCGGGTACGAGCAGTACTTC.

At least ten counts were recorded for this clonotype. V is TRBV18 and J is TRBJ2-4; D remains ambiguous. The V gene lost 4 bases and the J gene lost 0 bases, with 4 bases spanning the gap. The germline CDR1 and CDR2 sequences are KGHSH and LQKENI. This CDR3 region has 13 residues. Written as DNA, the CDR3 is TGTGCCAGCTCACAAGTAGCCAAAAACATTCAGTACTTC. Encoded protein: CASSQVAKNIQYF.

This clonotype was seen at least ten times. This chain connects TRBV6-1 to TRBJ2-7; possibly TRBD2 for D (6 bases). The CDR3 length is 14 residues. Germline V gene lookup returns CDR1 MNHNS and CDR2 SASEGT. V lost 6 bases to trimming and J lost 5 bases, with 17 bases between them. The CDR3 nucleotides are TGTGCCAGCAGCATAGCGGCCGGGTGGAACGAGCAGTACTTC. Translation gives CASSIAAGWNEQYF.

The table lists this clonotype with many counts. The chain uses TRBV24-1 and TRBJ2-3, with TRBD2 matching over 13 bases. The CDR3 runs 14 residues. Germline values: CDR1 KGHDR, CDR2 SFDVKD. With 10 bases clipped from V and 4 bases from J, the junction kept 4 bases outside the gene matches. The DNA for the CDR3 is TGTGCCACTCAACTAGCGGGAGGGCCAGATACGCAGTATTTT. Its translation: CATQLAGGPDTQYF.

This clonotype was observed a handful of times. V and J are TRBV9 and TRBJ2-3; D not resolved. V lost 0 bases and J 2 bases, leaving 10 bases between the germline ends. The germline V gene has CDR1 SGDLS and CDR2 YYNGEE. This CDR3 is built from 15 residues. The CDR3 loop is CASSVEGAYTDTQYF. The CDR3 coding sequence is TGTGCCAGCAGCGTAGAAGGCGCCTACACAGATACGCAGTATTTT.

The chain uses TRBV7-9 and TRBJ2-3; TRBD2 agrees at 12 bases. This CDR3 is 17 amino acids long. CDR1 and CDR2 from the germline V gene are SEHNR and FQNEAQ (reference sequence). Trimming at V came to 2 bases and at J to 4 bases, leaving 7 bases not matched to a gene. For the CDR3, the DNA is TGTGCCAGCAGCTTACTAGCGGGAGGGCCCTCGGCAGATACGCAGTATTTT. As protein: CASSLLAGGPSADTQYF.

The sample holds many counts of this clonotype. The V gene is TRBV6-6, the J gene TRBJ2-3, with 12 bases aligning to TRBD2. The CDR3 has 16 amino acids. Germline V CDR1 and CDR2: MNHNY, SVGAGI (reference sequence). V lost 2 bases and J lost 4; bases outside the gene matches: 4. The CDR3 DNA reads TGTGCCAGCAGTTACGAGACTAGCGGGAGCCCAGATACGCAGTATTTT. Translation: CASSYETSGSPDTQYF.

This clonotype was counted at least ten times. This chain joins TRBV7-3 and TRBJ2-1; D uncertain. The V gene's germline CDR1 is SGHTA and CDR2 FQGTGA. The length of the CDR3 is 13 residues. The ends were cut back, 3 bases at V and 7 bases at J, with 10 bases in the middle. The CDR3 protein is CASSLGWQNEQFF. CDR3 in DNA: TGTGCCAGCAGCTTGGGTTGGCAAAATGAGCAGTTCTTC.

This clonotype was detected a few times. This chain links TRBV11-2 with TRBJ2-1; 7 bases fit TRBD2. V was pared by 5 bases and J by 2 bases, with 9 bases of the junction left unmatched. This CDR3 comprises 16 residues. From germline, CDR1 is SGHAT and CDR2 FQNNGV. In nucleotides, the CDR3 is TGTGCCAGCAGCGTTGCGGGGGACCCCACCTACAATGAGCAGTTCTTC. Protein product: CASSVAGDPTYNEQFF.

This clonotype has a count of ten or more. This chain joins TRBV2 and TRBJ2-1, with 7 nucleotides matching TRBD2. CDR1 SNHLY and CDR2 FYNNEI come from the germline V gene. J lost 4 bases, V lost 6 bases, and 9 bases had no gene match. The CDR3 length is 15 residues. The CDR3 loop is CASRVLAVLYNEQFF. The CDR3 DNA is TGTGCCAGCAGGGTCCTAGCGGTATTGTACAATGAGCAGTTCTTC. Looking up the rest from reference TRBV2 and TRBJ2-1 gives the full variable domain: EPEVTQTPSHQVTQMGQEVILRCVPISNHLYFYWYRQILGQKVEFLVSFYNNEISEKSEIFDDQFSVERPDGSNFTLKIRSTKLEDSAMYFCASRVLAVLYNEQFFGPGTRLTVL.